These 24 T cell receptor beta chains share one sample of origin, sequenced in a study of multiple sclerosis patients with progressive multifocal leukoencephalopathy. Time point indicated: time of PML onset. Assay used: immunoSEQ multiplex PCR; TCRdb lists only in-frame clones, some missing. This table has 30,000 or so clones, roughly 90% appearing once. This specimen was PBMCs, taken from a patient treated with natalizumab. These receptors came from a woman in her 40s with progressive multifocal leukoencephalopathy.

This clone showed up just a few times. The V gene is TRBV6-1, the J gene TRBJ1-2; D perhaps matches TRBD1 (5 bases). The CDR3 contains 14 residues. CDR1 is MNHNS, CDR2 SASEGT, per germline. The V end lost 6 bases, the J end lost 4 bases, and 15 bases lay between the germline ends. CDR3 sequence reads: CASSAGPGGYGYTF. The CDR3 DNA reads TGTGCCAGCAGCGCGGGACCCGGAGGCTATGGCTACACCTTC.

Points on this clone: This specimen includes other DNA sequences encoding the same CDR3. This chain joins TRBV5-1 and TRBJ2-7; TRBD1 is a possible D gene (5 bases). V lost 0 bases to trimming and J lost 3 bases, with 10 bases between them. This CDR3 spans 14 amino acids. Germline CDR1 and CDR2: SGHRS and YFSETQ. The CDR3 nucleotides are TGCGCCAGCAGCTTGGGGGGCGGTAGCTACGAGCAGTACTTC. It yields the protein CASSLGGGSYEQYF.

This clone came up once. The V gene is TRBV6-6, the J gene TRBJ1-2; TRBD1 matches 7 bases. With V trimmed by 5 bases and J by 3 bases, 6 bases remained unmatched. Per germline, CDR1 MNHNY and CDR2 SVGAGI (reference sequence). This CDR3 has 14 residues. The CDR3 DNA follows: TGTGCCAGCAGTGCGGGACAGCACGACTATGGCTACACCTTC. Its protein is CASSAGQHDYGYTF.

This clone appeared a few times. The chain joins TRBV6-6 to TRBJ2-1, with no clear D. The V end was cut by 1 base, the J end by 8 bases, with 6 bases between. From germline, CDR1 is MNHNY and CDR2 SVGAGI (reference sequence). This CDR3 is built from 12 residues. The CDR3 DNA is TGTGCCAGCAGTTACTATGGAGATGAGCAGTTCTTC. This codes for CASSYYGDEQFF.

As concerns this clone: A far larger clone is just one base off, so this is likely a read error. This CDR3 reads CCEQGAGTEAFF. DNA for the CDR3: TGCTGCGAACAGGGGGCAGGCACTGAAGCTTTCTTT. This chain links TRBV29-1 with TRBJ1-1, with 9 bases identical to TRBD1. CDR1 and CDR2 from the germline V gene are SQVTM and ANQGSEA. This CDR3 contains 12 residues. The whole variable domain, remainder taken from reference TRBV29-1 and TRBJ1-1, is SAVISQKPSRDICQRGTSLTIQCQVDSQVTMMFWYRQQPGQSLTLIATANQGSEATYESGFVIDKFPISRPNLTFSTLTVSNMSPEDSSIYLCCEQGAGTEAFFGQGTRLTVV.

The chain recombines TRBV6-1 with TRBJ1-2, with D possibly matching TRBD1 (6 bases). Germline loops: CDR1 MNHNS, CDR2 SASEGT. V gave up 7 bases and J gave up 3 bases, with 15 bases separating them. This CDR3 spans 14 amino acids. The CDR3 nucleotides read TGTGCCAGCATTGGGGGCAGGAATGACTATGGCTACACCTTC. Protein sequence: CASIGGRNDYGYTF.

This chain uses TRBV15 with TRBJ2-5; D is possibly TRBD1 (5 bases). The germline V and J ends were trimmed by 5 bases and 0 bases, with 7 bases remaining between them. CDR3 length: 13 amino acids. Germline V gives CDR1 LNHNV, CDR2 YYDKDF (reference sequence). The CDR3 nucleotides read TGTGCCACCAGCCCAGGGTACCAAGAGACCCAGTACTTC. Translated: CATSPGYQETQYF.

A single count supports this clone. This rearrangement joins TRBV9 to TRBJ1-1, with TRBD1 as a possible D gene (5 bases). Germline V CDR1 and CDR2: SGDLS, YYNGEE. V lost 6 bases, J lost 0 bases, and 15 bases lay in between. CDR3 length: 15 residues. CDR3 nucleotides: TGTGCCAGCACCGAACTCGGGGCACTGAACACTGAAGCTTTCTTT. Its protein product is CASTELGALNTEAFF.

The chain joins TRBV6-1 to TRBJ2-5; tentatively, D is TRBD1 or TRBD2 (5 bases each). CDR1 and CDR2 from the germline V gene are MNHNS and SASEGT. This CDR3 contains 15 residues. Trimming shortened V by 4 bases and J by 7 bases, and 19 bases separated the two germline ends. The CDR3 sequence: CASSVDAGTVATQYF. The CDR3 DNA reads TGTGCCAGCAGTGTGGACGCCGGGACGGTGGCGACCCAGTACTTC.

V gene TRBV19 combines with J gene TRBJ1-3, with TRBD1 matching 9 bases. J lost 2 bases, V lost 5 bases, and 10 bases had no gene match. Germline V lookup: CDR1 LNHDA, CDR2 SQIVND (reference sequence). The CDR3 consists of 17 residues. CDR3 nucleotides: TGTGCCAGTAGTGCCCGGGACAGGGAGGAGGCTGGAAACACCATATATTTT. Protein product: CASSARDREEAGNTIYF.

The V call is TRBV5-4, the J call TRBJ1-1; possibly TRBD1 for D (5 bases). Germline-derived CDR1 and CDR2 are SGHNT and YYREEE (reference sequence). The germline V and J ends were trimmed by 4 bases and 7 bases, with 14 bases remaining between them. The CDR3 is 13 amino acids. CDR3 coding DNA: TGTGCCAGCAGCCCCCCCGAGACAGATGAAGCTTTCTTT. Translation gives CASSPPETDEAFF.

The V and J genes are TRBV7-8 and TRBJ1-1; D call uncertain. With 0 bases removed from V and 5 bases from J, the gap between germline ends came to 7 bases. This CDR3 contains 13 residues. Germline V gene data show CDR1 as SGHVS and CDR2 as FQNEAQ. The CDR3 region has the DNA TGTGCCAGCAGCTTAGCGATCCTAACTGAAGCTTTCTTT. Translating gives CASSLAILTEAFF.

This clone is a singleton in its sample. V gene TRBV4-2 combines with J gene TRBJ2-3; 8 bases map to TRBD2. V shed 1 base and J 2 bases; nucleotides not matched to a gene: 8. Germline-derived CDR1 and CDR2 are LGHNA and YNFKEQ. There are 17 residues in the CDR3. Here the CDR3 DNA reads TGTGCCAGCAGCCAAGGGAGCGGGAGATCGCCCACAGATACGCAGTATTTT. This translates into CASSQGSGRSPTDTQYF.

This clone was observed a single time. This chain uses TRBV11-2 with TRBJ2-7; possibly TRBD1 or TRBD2 for D (5 bases each). This CDR3 contains 13 residues. Germline V CDR1 and CDR2: SGHAT, FQNNGV. V lost 7 bases and J lost 0, with 10 bases in between. CDR3 bases: TGTGCCAGCAATGTGGGGGACTCCTACGAGCAGTACTTC. Translated: CASNVGDSYEQYF. The variable domain in full, with the rest retrieved from reference TRBV11-2 and TRBJ2-7, is EAGVAQSPRYKIIEKRQSVAFWCNPISGHATLYWYQQILGQGPKLLIQFQNNGVVDDSQLPKDRFSAERLKGVDSTLKIQPAKLEDSAVYLCASNVGDSYEQYFGPGTRLTVT.

The chain employs TRBV30 and TRBJ2-1; 7 nucleotides match TRBD1. The V and J ends lost 3 bases and 7 bases, in that order; junction bases with no gene match: 3. The CDR3 length is 12 residues. Germline CDR1 and CDR2: GTSNPN and SVGIG (reference sequence). This CDR3 reads CAWRETGNEQFF. The CDR3 region has the DNA TGTGCCTGGAGAGAGACAGGGAATGAGCAGTTCTTC.

The chain carries TRBV6-1 and TRBJ2-5; 9 positions match TRBD2. The CDR3 has 14 residues. Germline V CDR1 and CDR2: MNHNS, SASEGT. V gave up 1 base and J gave up 11 bases; unmatched junction bases: 8. This CDR3 is CASSEGGGVGEQYF. Written as DNA, the CDR3 is TGTGCCAGCAGTGAAGGCGGGGGGGTTGGGGAGCAGTACTTC.

The CDR3 DNA reads as TGTGCCAGCAGCCTTAACTCGGGACAGCCCACAGATACGCAGTATTTT. Residues: CASSLNSGQPTDTQYF. J is TRBJ2-3 and V is TRBV21-1; the D segment call TRBD1 is taken from the table without a DNA check. TRBV21-1 represents a pseudogene. This CDR3 comprises 16 residues.

V usage is TRBV4-3 and J usage is TRBJ2-2, with D uncertain. Germline CDR1 reads LGHNA; CDR2 reads YSLEER. The CDR3 covers 15 residues. V was cut by 0 bases and J by 6 bases, with 11 bases left in between. The CDR3 coding sequence is TGCGCCAGCAGCCAAGAGGCAGGATACGCCGGGGAGCTGTTTTTT. Amino acid sequence: CASSQEAGYAGELFF.

The chain links TRBV5-1 to TRBJ2-5, with 9 bases identical to TRBD2. V gave up 0 bases and J gave up 4 bases; unmatched junction bases: 10. The germline V gene has CDR1 SGHRS and CDR2 YFSETQ. CDR3 length: 17 amino acids. The CDR3 DNA reads TGCGCCAGCAGCTTGGGAATGGCGGGAGGGCCGGGAGAGACCCAGTACTTC. Translating gives CASSLGMAGGPGETQYF.

This chain links TRBV28 with TRBJ1-1; TRBD1 aligns across 12 bases. From germline, CDR1 is MDHEN and CDR2 SYDVKM. The CDR3 loop spans 16 amino acids. Germline trimming cut 4 bases from V and 0 bases from J; bases unmatched to any gene: 3. The CDR3 DNA reads as TGTGCCAGCAGTTACGGGACAGGGGGCATGAACACTGAAGCTTTCTTT. Translated: CASSYGTGGMNTEAFF. The variable domain in full, completed from reference TRBV28 and TRBJ1-1, reads DVKVTQSSRYLVKRTGEKVFLECVQDMDHENMFWYRQDPGLGLRLIYFSYDVKMKEKGDIPEGYSVSREKKERFSLILESASTNQTSMYLCASSYGTGGMNTEAFFGQGTRLTVV.

The chain employs TRBV2 and TRBJ1-6; D unclear. V shed 7 bases and J shed 7 bases, with 14 bases lying between them. CDR3 length: 14 residues. Germline CDR1 reads SNHLY; CDR2 reads FYNNEI. The CDR3 loop reads CASKVRPTNSPLHF. CDR3 DNA sequence: TGTGCCAGCAAGGTTCGGCCGACAAATTCACCCCTCCACTTT.

This clone was found once. The chain couples TRBV2 to TRBJ1-2; D remains unclear. The CDR3 length is 11 residues. The V gene's germline CDR1 is SNHLY and CDR2 FYNNEI. The ends were cut back, 7 bases at V and 1 base at J, with 4 bases in the middle. The CDR3 DNA is TGTGCCAGCAAGGGTAACTATGGCTACACCTTC. It yields the protein CASKGNYGYTF.

The chain uses TRBV19 and TRBJ2-1; 7 bases are a match to TRBD2. The length of the CDR3 is 15 residues. The germline V gene has CDR1 LNHDA and CDR2 SQIVND (reference sequence). J gave up 6 bases and V 0 bases, and 5 bases lay outside the gene matches. The CDR3 sequence: CASSIESGTGNEQFF. In DNA, the CDR3 is TGTGCCAGTAGTATAGAGAGCGGGACGGGCAATGAGCAGTTCTTC.

In this sample, this clone turned up once. The J gene is TRBJ1-2, the V gene TRBV10-3; possibly TRBD1 for D (5 bases). Germline-derived CDR1 and CDR2 are ENHRY and SYGVKD. The CDR3 loop spans 13 amino acids. V lost 11 bases and J lost 4, with 17 bases in between. In DNA form, the CDR3 reads TGTGCCGCCAAAACCGGGACCTTCTATGGCTACACCTTC. This gives the protein CAAKTGTFYGYTF.